The 4 T cell receptor beta chains in this list originate from one sample, sequenced in a study of T-cell reconstitution after alpha-beta-depleted transplantation in children. Unique molecular identifiers featured in how the TCRbeta library was prepared. TCRdb recomputed calls from the PCR reads with MiXCR, one row per CDR3 protein. The sample lists 750,000 to 950,000 distinct CDR3 sequences, 16% occurring once. The sample here was PBMCs, mostly from graft donor cells, taken 360 days after TCRalphabeta/CD19-depleted stem cell transplant. The origin of the receptors is a male patient between 10 and 17 years old who had a stem cell transplant for acute lymphoblastic leukemia, so the T cells may come from the graft donor.

This clonotype was counted between two and nine times. The rearrangement joins TRBV20-1 to TRBJ2-3; 10 nucleotides line up with TRBD2. The CDR3 length is 15 residues. CDR1 DFQATT and CDR2 SNEGSKA come from the germline V gene (reference sequence). V dropped 0 bases and J dropped 3; count of bases not matched to a gene: 3. DNA for the CDR3: TGCAGTGCTAGAGACTTACTAGCGGGGACAGATACGCAGTATTTT. It translates to CSARDLLAGTDTQYF.

The sample holds a few counts of this clonotype. The rearrangement uses TRBV5-1 and TRBJ2-6; D is uncertain. With 0 bases removed from V and 0 bases from J, the gap between germline ends came to 4 bases. There are 15 residues in the CDR3. Germline-derived CDR1 and CDR2 are SGHRS and YFSETQ. CDR3 loop: CASSLEPSGANVLTF. The CDR3 nucleotides are TGCGCCAGCAGCTTGGAGCCCTCTGGGGCCAACGTCCTGACTTTC.

The sample holds many counts of this clonotype. The chain uses TRBV24-1 and TRBJ2-6; D tentatively reads TRBD1 or TRBD2 (5 bases each). Looked up from germline, CDR1 is KGHDR and CDR2 is SFDVKD. Trimming took off 5 bases at V and 3 bases at J, with 28 bases between the two ends. The CDR3 loop spans 21 amino acids. Here the CDR3 reads CATSVPEVLLGPGRGANVLTF. CDR3 coding DNA: TGTGCCACCAGTGTCCCAGAAGTCCTGCTTGGTCCGGGACGTGGGGCCAACGTCCTGACTTTC.

The table lists this clonotype with many counts. The chain recombines TRBV27 with TRBJ2-3, with 11 bases matching TRBD2. V shed 3 bases and J 2 bases; nucleotides not matched to a gene: 7. The CDR3 runs 17 residues. Per germline, CDR1 MNHEY and CDR2 SMNVEV (reference sequence). The CDR3 is CASSFRLAGLLTDTQYF. CDR3 coding DNA: TGTGCCAGCAGTTTCCGACTAGCGGGACTACTCACAGATACGCAGTATTTT.